This TCR beta chain is from a study of shared clonotypes between healthy human individuals. CDR3 size: 15 residues. The V end lost 1 base, the J end lost 7 bases, and 13 bases lay between the germline ends. The germline CDR1 and CDR2 sequences are LGHNA and YSLEER. The method was immunoSEQ multiplex PCR; TCRdb's version includes in-frame clones alone and lacks a portion of them. The table shows about 690,000 clones, with roughly 88% occurring only once. Sequencing was performed on memory CD8+ T cells from PBMCs. As for subset: CD45RO+ cells pooled with CCR7-negative TemRA cells. This TCR was sampled from a man aged 18 to 29 in good health. Some clones in this sample may be carry-over from other donors' samples. The J gene is TRBJ1-4, the V gene TRBV4-3; D not resolved. The CDR3 protein is CASSQVIGVGEKLFF. The CDR3 coding sequence is TGCGCCAGCAGCCAAGTGATTGGGGTCGGTGAAAAACTGTTTTTT.